This T cell receptor beta chain comes out of a study of T cells in localized non-small cell lung cancer. Study-wide results and limits: Clonality of T cells reached its maximum in uninvolved adjacent lung, surpassing tumor. Overall survival was longer when the density of T cells in the blood was higher. A median of about 54 of the top 100 tumor clones appeared in adjacent lung, which was paired and uninvolved. It remains possible that heterogeneity exists, since only one tumor region was sequenced.

Comment on this clone: The target antigen is unknown.

The length of the CDR3 is 15 residues. The trim removed 3 bases at V and 6 bases at J, leaving 5 bases unmatched. CDR1 and CDR2 (germline): LNHDA, SQIVND (reference sequence). Clones were read by immunoSEQ multiplex PCR, and TCRdb kept only the in-frame ones, dropping some. There are around 83,000 clones in the sample; 87% occur only once, and approximately 15% lies in the top ten. The clonotype originates from a man aged 40 to 75 with stage I squamous cell lung carcinoma. Sequences were derived from peripheral blood, sampled before any cancer treatment. The genes are TRBV19 and TRBJ2-3, with 11 bases fitting TRBD1. The CDR3, as DNA: TGTGCCAGTAGTATCTGGGACAGGGGGAAGGATACGCAGTATTTT. Translation gives CASSIWDRGKDTQYF. The variable domain in full, completed from reference TRBV19 and TRBJ2-3, reads DGGITQSPKYLFRKEGQNVTLSCEQNLNHDAMYWYRQDPGQGLRLIYYSQIVNDFQKGDIAEGYSVSREKKESFPLTVTSAQKNPTAFYLCASSIWDRGKDTQYFGPGTRLTVL.